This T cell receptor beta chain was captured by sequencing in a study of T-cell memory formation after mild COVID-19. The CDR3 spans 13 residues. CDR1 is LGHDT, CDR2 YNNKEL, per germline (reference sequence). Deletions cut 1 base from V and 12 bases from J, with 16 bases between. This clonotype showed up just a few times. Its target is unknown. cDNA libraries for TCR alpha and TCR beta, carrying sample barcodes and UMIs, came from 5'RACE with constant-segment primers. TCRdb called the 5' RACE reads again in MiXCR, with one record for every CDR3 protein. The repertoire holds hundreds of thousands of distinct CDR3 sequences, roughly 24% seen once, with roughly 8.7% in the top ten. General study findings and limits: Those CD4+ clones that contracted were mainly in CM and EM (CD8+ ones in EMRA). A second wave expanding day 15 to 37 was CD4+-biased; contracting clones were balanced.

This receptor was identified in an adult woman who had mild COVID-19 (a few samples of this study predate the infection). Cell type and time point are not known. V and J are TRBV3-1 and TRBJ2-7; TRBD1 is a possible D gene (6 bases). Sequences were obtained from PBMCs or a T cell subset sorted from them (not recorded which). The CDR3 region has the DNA TGTGCCAGCAGCCAAGGGAACAGGGCGGTGGGGTACTTC. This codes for CASSQGNRAVGYF.